These T cell receptor beta chains were read from a single sample in a study of cytomegalovirus exposure and HLA in healthy donors. The method was immunoSEQ multiplex PCR; TCRdb's version includes in-frame clones alone and lacks a portion of them. The repertoire holds 100,000 to 150,000 clones, with about 88% as singletons. Sequencing input: PBMCs. These receptors were taken from a man aged 25 to 45 in good health and CMV-seronegative. The CDR3 runs from the conserved cysteine through the conserved F or W. Each record gives: D gene, V gene, J gene, clone size, CDR3 protein, CDR3 DNA. The D gene is left open where the match is weak. The size field is filled for only some rows; it gives once, few, many or a size class.

>TRBD2|TRBV2|TRBJ2-3|once
CASSDFLLSRTSGSGDTQYF
TGTGCCAGCAGTGATTTTCTGTTGTCGCGGACTAGCGGGTCGGGAGATACGCAGTATTTT
>NA|TRBV2|TRBJ2-1|NA
CASSLFGVLDEQFF
TGTGCCAGCAGTCTCTTCGGGGTTCTAGATGAGCAGTTCTTC
>NA|TRBV6-6|TRBJ1-2|once
CASSDNRVYGYTF
TGTGCCAGCAGCGATAACAGAGTCTATGGCTACACCTTC
>NA|TRBV2|TRBJ2-6|NA
CASSGDSLSSGANVLTF
TGTGCCAGCAGTGGGGACTCTCTGAGCTCTGGGGCCAACGTCCTGACTTTC
>NA|TRBV10-1|TRBJ2-3|NA
CASSEDYNTDTQYF
TGCGCCAGCAGTGAGGACTATAACACAGATACGCAGTATTTT
>NA|TRBV5-6|TRBJ1-2|NA
CASSAGQHGYTF
TGTGCCAGCAGCGCCGGACAGCATGGCTACACCTTC
>NA|TRBV7-2|TRBJ2-5|once
CASSDSGVLETQYF
TGTGCCAGCAGCGATTCCGGGGTACTAGAGACCCAGTACTTC
>NA|TRBV4-1|TRBJ1-1|NA
CASSQVGMNTEAFF
TGCGCCAGCAGCCAAGTCGGTATGAACACTGAAGCTTTCTTT
>NA|TRBV27|TRBJ2-7|NA
CASSFGGSYEQYF
TGTGCCAGCAGTTTCGGCGGTTCCTACGAGCAGTACTTC
>NA|TRBV18|TRBJ2-7|few
CASSLEGPAGEQYF
TGTGCCAGCTCACTCGAAGGACCGGCGGGCGAGCAGTACTTC
>TRBD1|TRBV7-3|TRBJ1-2|NA
CASSYRTGDGYTF
TGTGCCAGCAGCTACCGGACAGGGGATGGCTACACCTTC
>TRBD2|TRBV7-2|TRBJ2-5|NA
CASSFSGRGNGETQYF
TGTGCCAGCAGCTTTAGCGGGAGAGGCAACGGAGAGACCCAGTACTTC
>NA|TRBV5-6|TRBJ1-5|NA
CASSLLPGIKPQHF
TGTGCCAGCAGCTTGTTACCGGGGATCAAGCCCCAGCATTTT
>NA|TRBV7-9|TRBJ2-2|NA
CASSFDTNTGELFF
TGTGCCAGCAGCTTCGACACGAACACCGGGGAGCTGTTTTTT
>TRBD1|TRBV2|TRBJ1-2|NA
CAGQGSNYGYTF
TGTGCCGGACAGGGATCTAACTATGGCTACACCTTC
>NA|TRBV11-2|TRBJ2-7|NA
CASSLDPAAALYF
TGTGCCAGCAGCTTAGACCCAGCTGCGGCTTTGTACTTC
>TRBD2|TRBV4-2|TRBJ2-3|NA
CASSLDGGGESDTQYF
TGTGCCAGCAGCCTGGACGGGGGAGGGGAGTCAGATACGCAGTATTTT
>TRBD2|TRBV25-1|TRBJ2-1|once
CASSPHWTSRSYNEQFF
TGTGCCAGCAGTCCCCACTGGACTAGTAGGTCCTACAATGAGCAGTTCTTC
>NA|TRBV25-1|TRBJ2-3|NA
CASSEYRADTQYF
TGTGCCAGCAGTGAATACCGTGCAGATACGCAGTATTTT
>NA|TRBV5-6|TRBJ1-5|few
CASSADGSQPQHF
TGTGCCAGCAGCGCCGACGGGAGTCAGCCCCAGCATTTT
>NA|TRBV19|TRBJ1-2|once
CASSRRGSYYGYTF
TGTGCCAGTAGTCGGAGAGGGTCTTACTATGGCTACACCTTC
>TRBD2|TRBV2|TRBJ2-7|NA
CASPGTSGEQYF
TGTGCCAGTCCCGGGACTAGCGGCGAGCAGTACTTC
>NA|TRBV15|TRBJ2-3|NA
CATSRVANGDTQYF
TGTGCCACCAGCAGAGTAGCTAATGGGGATACGCAGTATTTT
>NA|TRBV20-1|TRBJ2-7|NA
CSGSFSGEQYF
TGCAGTGGGAGCTTTTCGGGCGAGCAGTACTTC
>NA|TRBV4-1|TRBJ2-5|NA
CASSQAGVGRLGEETQYF
TGCGCCAGCAGCCAAGCGGGGGTTGGGCGGTTGGGGGAAGAGACCCAGTACTTC
>TRBD1|TRBV7-9|TRBJ1-3|NA
CASSQQGARNTIYF
TGTGCCAGCAGTCAACAGGGGGCGAGAAACACCATATATTTT
>NA|TRBV7-9|TRBJ2-1|NA
CASSFSGKGYNEQFF
TGTGCCAGCAGCTTTTCGGGAAAGGGCTACAATGAGCAGTTCTTC
>NA|TRBV6-1|TRBJ2-7|NA
CASTPDFYEQYF
TGTGCCAGCACCCCGGACTTTTACGAGCAGTACTTC
>NA|TRBV6-1|TRBJ1-5|NA
CASSDSRNNQPQHF
TGTGCCAGCAGTGATTCCAGAAATAATCAGCCCCAGCATTTT
>TRBD2|TRBV11-2|TRBJ2-1|NA
CASSSLHLRLADNEQFF
TGTGCCAGCAGCTCACTCCACCTGAGACTAGCGGACAATGAGCAGTTCTTC
>NA|TRBV5-6|TRBJ1-1|once
CASSFEGTEAFF
TGTGCCAGCAGCTTTGAGGGCACTGAAGCTTTCTTT
>NA|TRBV5-1|TRBJ1-5|NA
CASSLGVRGAYNQPQHF
TGCGCCAGCAGCTTGGGGGTACGGGGGGCGTACAATCAGCCCCAGCATTTT
>NA|TRBV7-7|TRBJ2-1|NA
CASSPGPVLEGEQFF
TGTGCCAGCAGCCCCGGTCCGGTTCTGGAGGGTGAGCAGTTCTTC